The clone carrying this T cell receptor (beta chain) came up once. Its target is unknown. The record originates from a study of T cell responses to AZD1222 COVID-19 vaccine. Study summary: Both about-4-week and about-12-week second-dose recipients were combined. Overall study results and limits: None of the repertoires were sampled until the peak T cell response had passed. Donors, mostly white British, included more females; clonal diversity was possibly underestimated. The number of AZD1222 recipients seropositive at baseline was only six.

CDR1 and CDR2 (germline): SGHAT, FQDESV (reference sequence). V gave up 3 bases and J gave up 1 base, with 6 bases separating them. The CDR3 is 13 residues long. Clones were sequenced by immunoSEQ multiplex PCR, and TCRdb holds only the in-frame ones, with some missing. Of over 100,000 clones in the sample, approximately 90% were seen once. The sequence was collected from an adult in good health. The sequencing used peripheral blood, collected on day 0 of AZD1222 vaccination. The chain employs TRBV11-1 and TRBJ2-5; D is unclear. CDR3 DNA sequence: TGTGCCAGCAGCTTCGGTTCCCAAGAGACCCAGTACTTC. Its protein product is CASSFGSQETQYF.